This T cell receptor (beta chain) was identified in a study of cytomegalovirus exposure and HLA in healthy donors (dated by TCRdb to 2015 to 2018). With respect to the entire study: An earlier analysis of roughly 570 of the donors reported 276 Gb of sequence data and 95 million to 130 million unique TCR beta sequences obtained from about 170 million T cells. Among about 410 genotyped donors of the cohort, an average of around 250,000 unique TCR beta nucleotide sequences was sequenced per donor, of which about 18% were non-productive. The number of donors typed differed by locus, with roughly 620-630 for A, B, C, DRB1 and DQB1, 522 for DQA1, 600 to 610 for DPA1, and around 450 for DPB1. In an earlier analysis of 550 to 700 of the donors, high-throughput TCR beta sequencing was used to judge whether each TCR beta V gene segment behaved as functional or pseudogenic. To predict cytomegalovirus infection status, the study combined high-throughput TCR immunosequencing, statistical association of individual TCRs with disease status, and machine learning. HLA typing included class I and class II loci at four-digit resolution. Donor age, sex, ethnicity and CMV serostatus were collected together with the repertoire data. Every discovery cohort repertoire had been produced on one sequencing platform. A separate validation cohort of some 130 different subjects was used in addition to the roughly 640-subject first cohort. Of the roughly 400 genotyped donors, over 80% were placed in the genetic ancestry cluster associated with self-reported Caucasian donors. Using immunosequencing, the study profiled T cell repertoires from some 670 subjects and related those repertoires to cytomegalovirus serostatus. Around 320 gigabases of sequencing data and approximately 85 million unique TCR sequences were included in an early release covering over 600 HLA-typed donors. The aim of the study was to test whether cataloging public T cell receptors could identify signatures of past pathogen exposure. Genome-wide SNP genotypes for about three fifths of the roughly 670 donors were used in a later genetic analysis, which treated that subset as a discovery cohort. The later analysis used no new phenotypic data to find candidate immune exposures, relying instead on TCR beta sequences and their occurrence across donors. In a later analysis, previously published TCR beta repertoires from hundreds of donors were re-analyzed and high-resolution HLA genotyping was added so that TCR occurrence patterns could be studied. Because of strong linkage in the cohort, roughly five DR-DQ haplotypes were treated as single units for association and clustering.

The cohort comprised fewer than 700 healthy bone marrow donors. At the time of sampling, all cohort members were nominally healthy, though unrecorded immune exposures were likely present. The donor tested CMV seropositive and was one of the 289 seropositive cohort members. A peripheral blood sample was provided by each donor, and peripheral blood mononuclear cells were used for TCR beta sequencing. Genomic DNA was extracted from the blood cell samples with the Qiagen DNeasy Blood Extraction Kit. To prepare the library, the immunoSEQ multiplex PCR assay was applied. For the multiplex PCR, a mixture combining 60 forward primers for TCR Vbeta segments and 13 reverse primers for TCR Jbeta segments was used. The CDR3 region of rearranged TCR beta genes was amplified from genomic DNA with a multiplex PCR assay. The amplified TCR beta libraries were sequenced on the Illumina HiSeq System as 87-base-pair reads. The source study handled its data this way. A later analysis counted tens of millions of unique TCR beta chains across the 690 or so repertoires, and some 12 million of these chains were shared by at least two donors. To remove PCR and sequencing errors, raw reads were error-corrected and collapsed into unique sequences using a nearest-neighbor algorithm that merged closely related sequences. CDR3 sequences were aligned to IMGT reference sequences to assign V, D and J gene segments. Each retained sequence needed at least a six-nucleotide match to both a V gene segment and a J gene segment. Rearrangements were classified as productive when the CDR3 lacked stop codons and remained in frame with V and J, and all other rearrangements were classified as non-productive. CDR3 was defined by IMGT convention, running from the second conserved V-encoded cysteine to the conserved J-encoded phenylalanine. In an earlier analysis of some 550 of the donors, sequences lacking an unambiguous match to a single V gene segment were excluded. An earlier analysis of a few hundred of the donors called V segments functional above 56.7% productive rearrangements and segregating when the between-donor standard deviation exceeded 5%. To diagnose cytomegalovirus status from the catalog of TCR beta chain sequences, a statistical classification framework was built. A later analysis assigned V and J genes by comparing TCR nucleotide sequences with IMGT/GENE-DB human TR gene sequences. Using the TCRdist pipeline, a later analysis assigned CDR3 sequences along with most-parsimonious VDJ recombination scenarios. A later analysis defined each TCR beta chain by its CDR3 amino acid sequence plus V-gene family, and excluded reads lacking a unique V-gene family. To address suspected cross-contamination and a sequencing artifact, a later analysis removed roughly 640 highly shared, low-generation-probability nucleotide sequences. A later analysis calculated a clonal expansion index for each public chain from normalized within-repertoire ranks of inferred template counts. In a later analysis, generation probabilities were computed with a VDJ recombination model fitted to out-of-frame rearrangements, and the resulting probabilities were checked against IGoR. Hypergeometric tests were used in a later analysis to score TCR-TCR, TCR-HLA and TCR-CMV co-occurrence, with a repertoire-size bias correction applied to the TCR pairs. A later analysis estimated false discovery rates by permuting HLA or CMV assignments 20 times. In a later analysis, co-occurring TCRs were grouped using DBSCAN, and TCRdist sequence similarity was added for clustering within HLA-allele-positive subsets. Repertoires with fewer than 30,000 or more than 120,000 public chains were left out of co-occurrence clustering, as were about 5 repertoires with anomalous nucleotide sharing. TCRdb took over this immuneACCESS table, retaining in-frame rearrangements with V and J assigned. Such tables are incomplete; in checked studies, under half of the missing clones stem from an unresolved V gene, and the remainder is unexplained. Clone size and V and J calls were adopted from that table, with D and trimming inferred from the DNA. The sample table records approximately 140,000 clones; 55% to 70% of these occur just once. The ten largest clones take up roughly 6.8% of the sample.

Notes on this clone: The antigen it recognizes is unknown. No quality values exist for individual bases; no much larger clone is one base distant.

The CDR3 has 14 amino acids, counting the end cysteine and phenylalanine. Only CDR3 DNA remains: 42 bases, in frame from the first base. The germline V gene specifies SGHRS as CDR1 and YFSETQ as CDR2. V and J are trimmed by 4 bases and 6 bases, and the gene matches miss 5 bases of the junction. Results the study describes overall, beyond this receptor: A further reported finding was that TCR beta sequences accurately predicted the HLA-A and HLA-B alleles for most subjects in the first cohort. In vitro tests confirmed that a few of the cytomegalovirus-associated TCR beta chains recognize cytomegalovirus antigens. CMV serostatus was the only immune exposure information available for the cohort. While some public TCRs were present in many individuals, most TCR sequences turned up only very rarely across donors. In the study, approximately 150 TCR beta chains were listed as associated with cytomegalovirus. Compared with equally common non-associated chains, HLA-associated TCR beta chains in a later analysis were more clonally expanded and had lower generation probabilities. According to a later genetic analysis, donors in an Asian-associated ancestry cluster had fewer N-insertions in productive TCRs than the approximately 630-donor mean. Some IMGT-functional V segments, including TRBV6-2 and TRBV6-3, could not be distinguished by the 87-base-pair reads and were therefore excluded. Correlated functional status among segregating V segments might be attributable to linkage disequilibrium, but an unknown experimental factor could not be ruled out. When HLA alleles, especially DR and DQ, strongly co-occurred, attributing TCR associations to individual alleles was difficult. Because counts were too low, more than 15 rarely observed V segments, including chromosome 9 orphons, were left out of the earlier analysis of 500 to 650 of the donors. An association between a missense DCLRE1C variant and V-gene and J-gene trimming of TCR beta chains was found in a later genetic analysis and replicated in an independent cohort. In a later analysis, the rate of TCR association differed among HLA loci, with DRB1 alleles having the most associated TCRs and HLA-C alleles having the fewest. The cohort was sequenced for TCR beta chains only, and without alpha or paired-chain data the features that could be detected were limited. The sequencing pipeline was judged likely to have produced a cluster of highly shared sequence variants as a technical artifact. In a later analysis, most CMV-associated TCR beta chains were found to appear HLA-restricted, with HLA associations seemingly driven largely by CMV exposure. It was suggested by the authors that the approach could potentially be generalized to other disease states and immunological phenotypes. A later analysis associated around 16,000 TCR beta sequences with specific HLA alleles at a false discovery rate of 0.05. The presence/absence analyses assumed that sequencing depth was roughly uniform across donors, and that assumption may not be true. Cytomegalovirus status was reported to be diagnosed by the classifier with high specificity and sensitivity in both the original and validation cohorts. Several of the top co-occurrence clusters appeared to be linked to parvovirus B19, influenza, CMV and Epstein-Barr virus, according to a later analysis. Because some donors lacked HLA typing at each locus, the association tests relied only on the typed subset. An earlier analysis of some 590 of the donors showed that most TCR beta V segments appeared in productive rearrangements either about 87% or about 30% of the time, which broadly matched IMGT annotations.

The sequenced material came from PBMCs. In this chain, TRBV5-1 is recombined with TRBJ2-1; 9 central bases correspond to TRBD1. The clonotype was recovered from a woman aged 60-75 years in good health and CMV-seropositive. The DNA reads as follows: TGCGCCAGCAGCGAACAGACAGGGGGCAATGAGCAGTTCTTC. It is translated as CASSEQTGGNEQFF.